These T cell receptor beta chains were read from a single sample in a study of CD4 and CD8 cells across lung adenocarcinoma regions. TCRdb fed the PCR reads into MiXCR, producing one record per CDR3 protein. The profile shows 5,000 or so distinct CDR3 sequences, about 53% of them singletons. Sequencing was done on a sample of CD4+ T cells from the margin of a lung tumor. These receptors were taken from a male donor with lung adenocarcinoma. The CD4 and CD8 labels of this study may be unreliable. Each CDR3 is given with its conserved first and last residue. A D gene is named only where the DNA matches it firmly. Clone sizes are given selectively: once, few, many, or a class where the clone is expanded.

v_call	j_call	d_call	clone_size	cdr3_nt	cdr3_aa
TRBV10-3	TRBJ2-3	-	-	TGTGCCACGGGGCACCGGGATGTGAGCACAGGGACGCAGTATTTT	CATGHRDVSTGTQYF
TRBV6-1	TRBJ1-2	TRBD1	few	TGTGCCAGCAGTGGCCGGGACAGGGGGGATCTCGGCTACACCTTC	CASSGRDRGDLGYTF
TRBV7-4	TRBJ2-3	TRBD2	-	TGTGCCAGCAGCCCCTGCCTCGGGGGGACGAGCACAGATACGCAGTATTTT	CASSPCLGGTSTDTQYF
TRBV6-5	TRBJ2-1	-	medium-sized	TGTGCCAGCAGTTACTCCGGGACCCCACCCAATGAGCAGTTCTTC	CASSYSGTPPNEQFF
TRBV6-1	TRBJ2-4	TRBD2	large	TGTGCCAGCAGTGAATTCGGCGGGAGGTCAATCTTAGCCAAAAACATTCAGTACTTC	CASSEFGGRSILAKNIQYF
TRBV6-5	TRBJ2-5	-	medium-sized	TGTGCCAGCAGTTACGCTCCAGCGAGAGAGACCCAGTACTTC	CASSYAPARETQYF
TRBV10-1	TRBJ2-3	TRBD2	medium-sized	TGCGCCAGCAGTGACCCAGGACTAGCGGGAACTAGCACAGATACGCAGTATTTT	CASSDPGLAGTSTDTQYF
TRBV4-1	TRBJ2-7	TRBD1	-	TGCGCCAGCAGCCAGGATCTAACAGGGGGCTGGTCCTACGAGCAGTACTTC	CASSQDLTGGWSYEQYF
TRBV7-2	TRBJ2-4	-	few	TGTGCCAGCAGCCTCAACGGACTGTTAGCCAAAAACATTCAGTACTTC	CASSLNGLLAKNIQYF
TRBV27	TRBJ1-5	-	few	TGTGCCAGCAGGAAGGACGGGAGCGGGTTTTGGAAGCCCCAGCATTTT	CASRKDGSGFWKPQHF
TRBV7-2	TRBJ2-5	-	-	TGTGCCAGCACCTCGGGGGTCGCCGAGACCCAGTACTTC	CASTSGVAETQYF
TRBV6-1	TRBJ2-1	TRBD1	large	TGTGCCAGCAGTGTCCCGGGGGACAGGGATGAAAATGAGCAGTTCTTC	CASSVPGDRDENEQFF
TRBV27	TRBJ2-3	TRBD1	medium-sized	TGTGCCAGCAGCAGAACCCAGAGACAGGGTGCAGATACGCAGTATTTT	CASSRTQRQGADTQYF
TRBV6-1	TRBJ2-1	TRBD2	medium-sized	TGTGCCAGCAACGGTGGCGGGAGTTTTAATGAGCAGTTCTTC	CASNGGGSFNEQFF
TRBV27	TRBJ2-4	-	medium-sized	TGTGCCAGCAGTTTATCCCAGGGGATGGACATTCAGTACTTC	CASSLSQGMDIQYF
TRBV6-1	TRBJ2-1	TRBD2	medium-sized	TGTGCCAGCAGTGAATTACTAGCGGGAGGGCCGTTCAATGAGCAGTTCTTC	CASSELLAGGPFNEQFF
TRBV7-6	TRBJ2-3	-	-	TGTGCCAGCAGCCCAGAGTCCGGGGCCCCCCTGGGCGAGACGCAGTATTTT	CASSPESGAPLGETQYF
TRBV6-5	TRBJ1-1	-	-	TGTGCCAGCAGTTACCCAGAGAACACTGAAGCTTTCTTT	CASSYPENTEAFF
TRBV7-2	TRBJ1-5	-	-	TGTGCCAGCAGCTTGTGGAGGGATCAGCCCCAGCATTTT	CASSLWRDQPQHF
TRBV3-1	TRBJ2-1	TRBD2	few	TGTGCCAGCAGCCATTGGGCGGGAGGGTCGGATGAGCAGTTCTTC	CASSHWAGGSDEQFF
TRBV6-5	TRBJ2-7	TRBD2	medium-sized	TGTGCCAGCAGTTACTTTCCGGGGGGCTCCTACGAGCAGTACTTC	CASSYFPGGSYEQYF
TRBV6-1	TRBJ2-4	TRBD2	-	TGTGCCAGCAGTGAATTCGGCGGGAGCGGGAGCCGTGACAAAGACATTCAGTACTTC	CASSEFGGSGSRDKDIQYF
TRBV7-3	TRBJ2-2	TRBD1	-	TGTGCCAGCAGCTTAGGGGGACAGGGGAACACCGGGGAGCTGTTTTTT	CASSLGGQGNTGELFF
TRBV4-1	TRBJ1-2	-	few	TGCGCCAGCAGCCAAGTTATAGGGGGTAGCTACACCTTC	CASSQVIGGSYTF
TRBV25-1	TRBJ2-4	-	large	TGTGCCAGCAGTGTCCGGGACCTCCGAGGGGCCATTCAGTACTTC	CASSVRDLRGAIQYF
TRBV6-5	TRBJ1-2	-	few	TGTGCCAGCAGTTACTCCGAGACAGCCAGAGATGGCTACACCTTC	CASSYSETARDGYTF
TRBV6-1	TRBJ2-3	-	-	TGTGCCAGCAGGAGAGAGTCGGGGCTGTGTACCAAAGACACTCAGTATTTT	CASRRESGLCTKDTQYF
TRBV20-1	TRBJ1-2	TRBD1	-	TGCAGTGCTAGACCGGGACAGGGAGACTATGGCTACACCTTC	CSARPGQGDYGYTF
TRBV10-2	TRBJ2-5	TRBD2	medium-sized	TGCGCCAGCGGGACTACCGGGGGGACCCAGTACTTC	CASGTTGGTQYF
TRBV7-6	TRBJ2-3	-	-	TGTGCCAGCAGCTTAGAGGGGGCAGATACGCAGTATTTT	CASSLEGADTQYF